This TCR beta chain was recorded in a study of shared clonotypes between healthy human individuals. Study outcomes and limitations: Depth of sequencing was expected to influence donor clonotype sharing. Even with large depth, rarefaction showed that sorted-subset sequencing was incomplete.

Those who donated were healthy HIV-negative adults, with no recent acute infections or vaccinations reported. CDR3 size: 13 residues. In germline, CDR1 is ENHRY, CDR2 SYGVKD. Losses at the gene ends were 2 bases for V and 16 bases for J; bases not matched to a gene: 7. Sequenced by immunoSEQ multiplex PCR; TCRdb stores in-frame clones only, minus some. The sample contains over 700,000 clones, roughly two thirds of which appear only once. About this clone: The antigen remains undetermined.

Sequenced material: memory CD4+ T cells sorted from blood. The subset here: CD45RA-negative fraction. The genes are TRBV10-3 and TRBJ2-1; 11 bases line up with TRBD2. The clonotype originates from a woman aged 25 to 39 in good health. The CDR3 spells CAISETSGSRHFF. CDR3 DNA: TGTGCCATCAGTGAGACTAGCGGGAGTCGGCACTTCTTC.